The rows below give T cell receptor beta chains drawn from one sample of a study of cytomegalovirus exposure and HLA in healthy donors. This table comes from immunoSEQ multiplex PCR, and its TCRdb copy is limited to in-frame clones, with some not included. The sample has 120,000 to 150,000 clones, around 10% seen once. The sample consisted of PBMCs. The receptors were gathered from a male donor in good health and CMV-seronegative. Each CDR3 is given with its conserved first and last residue. A D gene is named only where the DNA matches it firmly. The size entry is marked missing in some rows and otherwise reads once, few, many or a size class.

clone_size d_call j_call v_call cdr3_aa cdr3_nt
few - TRBJ1-2 TRBV7-9 CASSHGGGHSANYGYTF TGTGCCAGCAGCCACGGCGGGGGCCACTCAGCTAACTATGGCTACACCTTC
- TRBD1 TRBJ2-2 TRBV7-8 CASIQEQGASAGELFF TGTGCCAGCATACAGGAACAGGGGGCGTCTGCCGGGGAGCTGTTTTTT
- TRBD2 TRBJ2-1 TRBV13 CASSTTMAGVHNEQFF TGTGCCAGCAGCACCACTATGGCGGGGGTCCACAATGAGCAGTTCTTC
few TRBD1 TRBJ2-3 TRBV6-1 CASCRQGEKDTQYF TGTGCCAGCTGCAGACAGGGGGAAAAAGATACGCAGTATTTT
- - TRBJ1-2 TRBV18 CASSQERQFGYTF TGTGCCAGCTCACAAGAAAGACAGTTCGGCTACACCTTC
- - TRBJ2-3 TRBV7-3 CASSPGSADTQYF TGTGCCAGCAGCCCCGGGAGCGCAGATACGCAGTATTTT
- - TRBJ1-2 TRBV7-2 CASSLGYSLYGYTF TGTGCCAGCAGCTTAGGATACAGTTTATATGGCTACACCTTC
few - TRBJ1-2 TRBV6-1 CASRDEQRSLYGYTF TGTGCCAGCAGGGACGAACAGCGGAGCCTCTATGGCTACACCTTC
- - TRBJ1-5 TRBV10-3 CAIGQPNQPQHF TGTGCCATCGGACAGCCTAATCAGCCCCAGCATTTT
few TRBD1 TRBJ2-3 TRBV9 CASSVFGTVRLASTDTQYF TGTGCCAGCAGCGTTTTTGGGACAGTAAGATTGGCTAGCACAGATACGCAGTATTTT
- - TRBJ1-1 TRBV5-4 CASTPPGLGEAFF TGTGCCAGCACCCCGCCGGGGTTAGGTGAAGCTTTCTTT
few - TRBJ1-2 TRBV28 CASSSGPNYGYTF TGTGCCAGCAGTAGTGGCCCTAACTATGGCTACACCTTC
- - TRBJ1-4 TRBV28 CASSPLLGNEKLFF TGTGCCAGCAGTCCCCTACTCGGTAATGAAAAACTGTTTTTT
few TRBD1 TRBJ1-2 TRBV6-5 CAGSYSITGANYGYTF TGTGCCGGCAGTTACTCGATTACAGGGGCTAACTATGGCTACACCTTC
- TRBD2 TRBJ2-5 TRBV6-6 CASSYPGTREGQYF TGTGCCAGCAGTTACCCTGGGACCCGGGAGGGGCAGTACTTC
- - TRBJ1-5 TRBV30 CASILLADVRQPQHF TGTGCCTCCATCTTGCTTGCTGACGTGAGGCAGCCCCAGCATTTT
- - TRBJ2-2 TRBV30 CAWKRGGTLTGELFF TGTGCCTGGAAGCGCGGCGGGACCCTCACCGGGGAGCTGTTTTTT
- - TRBJ2-3 TRBV7-6 CASSFLGTTSTDTQYF TGTGCCAGCAGCTTCCTTGGGACAACTAGCACAGATACGCAGTATTTT
- TRBD1 TRBJ2-7 TRBV9 CASSVANRGYEQYF TGTGCCAGCAGCGTAGCTAACAGGGGATACGAGCAGTACTTC
- - TRBJ2-3 TRBV19 CASSIAGRGADTQYF TGTGCCAGTAGTATAGCTGGCAGGGGCGCGGATACGCAGTATTTT
few TRBD1 TRBJ2-3 TRBV23-1 CASSHDPDRASTDTQYF TGCGCCAGCAGTCACGATCCCGACAGGGCAAGCACAGATACGCAGTATTTT
few - TRBJ2-7 TRBV28 CASSRIRRDSSTYEQYF TGTGCCAGCAGCCGCATCCGGCGGGACAGTTCTACCTACGAGCAGTACTTC
- - TRBJ2-2 TRBV6-6 CASSSQEAHTGELFF TGTGCCAGCAGTTCCCAGGAGGCGCACACCGGGGAGCTGTTTTTT
- TRBD2 TRBJ2-5 TRBV5-1 CASSSSGTSGGAGETQYF TGCGCCAGCAGCTCCTCCGGGACTAGCGGGGGGGCAGGAGAGACCCAGTACTTC
few TRBD2 TRBJ2-7 TRBV5-1 CASRPGTSVFYEQYF TGCGCCAGCAGACCCGGGACTAGCGTCTTCTACGAGCAGTACTTC
few TRBD1 TRBJ1-2 TRBV6-5 CASRQGVVGYTF TGTGCCAGCAGGCAGGGGGTAGTTGGCTACACCTTC
- - TRBJ1-1 TRBV4-3 CASSQEGRANTEAFF TGCGCCAGCAGCCAAGAGGGGAGGGCGAACACTGAAGCTTTCTTT
- - TRBJ2-7 TRBV5-4 CASSLVTGFTYEQYF TGTGCCAGCAGCTTGGTTACAGGTTTTACCTACGAGCAGTACTTC
few - TRBJ2-7 TRBV6-6 CASSSAGPTYF TGTGCCAGCAGTTCTGCAGGGCCAACCTACTTC
- - TRBJ1-2 TRBV19 CASSQGQIEGYGYTF TGTGCCAGTAGCCAGGGGCAGATAGAAGGCTATGGCTACACCTTC
few - TRBJ1-5 TRBV7-3 CASSPSKQGIQPQHF TGTGCCAGCAGCCCATCGAAACAGGGAATTCAGCCCCAGCATTTT
- - TRBJ1-1 TRBV28 CASSFTENTEAFF TGTGCCAGCAGTTTTACAGAGAACACTGAAGCTTTCTTT